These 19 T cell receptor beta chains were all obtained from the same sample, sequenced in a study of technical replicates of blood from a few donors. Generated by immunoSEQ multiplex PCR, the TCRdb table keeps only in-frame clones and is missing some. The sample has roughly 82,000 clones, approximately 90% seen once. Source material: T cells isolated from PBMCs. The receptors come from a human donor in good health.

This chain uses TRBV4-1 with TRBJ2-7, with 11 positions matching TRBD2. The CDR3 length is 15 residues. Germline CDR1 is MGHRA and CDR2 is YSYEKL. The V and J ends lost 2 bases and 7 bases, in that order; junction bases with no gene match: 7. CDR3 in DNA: TGCGCCAGCAGCCAACCGACTAGCGGGAACTATGAGCAGTACTTC. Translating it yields CASSQPTSGNYEQYF.

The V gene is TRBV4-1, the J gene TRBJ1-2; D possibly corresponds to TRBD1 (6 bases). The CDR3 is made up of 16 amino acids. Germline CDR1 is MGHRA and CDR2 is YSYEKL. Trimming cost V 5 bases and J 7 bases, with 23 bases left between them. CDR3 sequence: CASSESLVTGPTGYTF. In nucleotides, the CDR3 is TGCGCCAGCAGCGAAAGCCTGGTGACAGGCCCGACTGGCTACACCTTC.

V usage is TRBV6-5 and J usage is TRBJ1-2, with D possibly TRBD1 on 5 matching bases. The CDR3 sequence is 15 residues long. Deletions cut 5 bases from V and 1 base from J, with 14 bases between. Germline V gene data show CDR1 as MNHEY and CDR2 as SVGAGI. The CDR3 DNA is TGTGCCAGCAGTCGACTTACGACAGTTAACTATGGCTACACCTTC. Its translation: CASSRLTTVNYGYTF.

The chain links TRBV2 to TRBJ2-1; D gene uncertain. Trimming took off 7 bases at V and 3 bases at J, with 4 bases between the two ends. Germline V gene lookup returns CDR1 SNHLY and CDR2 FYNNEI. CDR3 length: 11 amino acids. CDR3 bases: TGTGCCAGCAACTACTACAATGAGCAGTTCTTC. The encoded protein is CASNYYNEQFF.

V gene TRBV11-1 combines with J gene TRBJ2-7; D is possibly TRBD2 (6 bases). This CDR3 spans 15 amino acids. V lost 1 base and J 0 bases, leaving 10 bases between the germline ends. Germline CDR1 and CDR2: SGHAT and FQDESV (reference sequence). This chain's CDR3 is CASSLGRGHSYEQYF. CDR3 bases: TGTGCCAGCAGCTTAGGGCGGGGCCACTCCTACGAGCAGTACTTC.

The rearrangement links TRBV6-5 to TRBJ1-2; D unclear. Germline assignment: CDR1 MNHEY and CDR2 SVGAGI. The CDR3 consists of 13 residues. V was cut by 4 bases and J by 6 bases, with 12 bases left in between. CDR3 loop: CASSSLGWHGYTF. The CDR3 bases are TGTGCCAGCAGTTCCCTAGGTTGGCATGGCTACACCTTC.

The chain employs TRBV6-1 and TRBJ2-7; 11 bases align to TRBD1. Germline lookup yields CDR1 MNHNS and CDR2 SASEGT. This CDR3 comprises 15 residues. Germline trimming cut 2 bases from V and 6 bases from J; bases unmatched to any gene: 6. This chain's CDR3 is CASSEMRTGGPEQYF. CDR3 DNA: TGTGCCAGCAGTGAAATGAGGACAGGGGGCCCCGAGCAGTACTTC.

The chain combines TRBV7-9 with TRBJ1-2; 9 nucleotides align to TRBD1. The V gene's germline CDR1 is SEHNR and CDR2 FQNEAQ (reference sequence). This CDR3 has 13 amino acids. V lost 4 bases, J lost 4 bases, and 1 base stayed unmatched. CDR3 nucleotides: TGTGCCAGCAGCTCGGGACAGGGCTATGGCTACACCTTC. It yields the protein CASSSGQGYGYTF.

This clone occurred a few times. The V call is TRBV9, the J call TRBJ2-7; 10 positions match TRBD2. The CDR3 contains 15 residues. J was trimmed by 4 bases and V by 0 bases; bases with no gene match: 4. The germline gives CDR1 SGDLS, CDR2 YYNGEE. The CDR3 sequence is CASSVASGSWYEQYF. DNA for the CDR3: TGTGCCAGCAGCGTAGCTAGCGGGAGTTGGTACGAGCAGTACTTC.

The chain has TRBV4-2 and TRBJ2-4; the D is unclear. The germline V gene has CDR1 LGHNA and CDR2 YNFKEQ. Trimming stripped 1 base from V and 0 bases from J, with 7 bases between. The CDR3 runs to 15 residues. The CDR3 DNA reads TGTGCCAGCAGCCAAGCTGAGCTAGCCAAAAACATTCAGTACTTC. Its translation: CASSQAELAKNIQYF.

The CDR3 DNA follows: TGTGCCAGCAGCAGGCCCTCCGGCGGGGGGGATGAGCAGTTCTTC. Translation: CASSRPSGGGDEQFF. The V and J genes are TRBV7-6 and TRBJ2-1; 9 nucleotides agree with TRBD2. This CDR3 is built from 15 residues. Germline CDR1 reads SGHVS; CDR2 reads FNYEAQ. V lost 5 bases, J lost 8 bases, and 10 bases stayed unmatched.

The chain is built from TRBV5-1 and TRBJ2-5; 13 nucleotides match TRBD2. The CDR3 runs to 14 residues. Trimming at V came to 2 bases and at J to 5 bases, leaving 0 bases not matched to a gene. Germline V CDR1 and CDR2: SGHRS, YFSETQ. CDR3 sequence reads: CASSLLAGGETQYF. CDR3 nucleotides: TGCGCCAGCAGCTTACTAGCGGGGGGGGAGACCCAGTACTTC.

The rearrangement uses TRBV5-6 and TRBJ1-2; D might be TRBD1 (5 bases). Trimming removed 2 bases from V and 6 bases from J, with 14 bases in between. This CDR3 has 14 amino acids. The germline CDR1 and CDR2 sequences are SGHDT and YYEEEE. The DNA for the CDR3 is TGTGCCAGCAGCTTTGTCAGGGTGGGCAATGGCTACACCTTC. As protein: CASSFVRVGNGYTF.

Here the CDR3 reads CASSFLLDMNTEAFF. CDR3 coding DNA: TGTGCCAGCTCATTCCTCTTAGACATGAACACTGAAGCTTTCTTT. The chain combines TRBV18 with TRBJ1-1; D unclear. The CDR3 sequence is 15 residues long. V dropped 5 bases and J dropped 0 bases, with 13 bases sitting between them. Germline CDR1 is KGHSH and CDR2 is LQKENI.

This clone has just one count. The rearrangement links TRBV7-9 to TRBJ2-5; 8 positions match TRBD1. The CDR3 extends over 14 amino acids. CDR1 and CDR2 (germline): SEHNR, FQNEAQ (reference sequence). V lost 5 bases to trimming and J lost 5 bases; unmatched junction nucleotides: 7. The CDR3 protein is CASSLRTGKETQYF. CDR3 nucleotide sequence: TGTGCCAGCAGCCTCCGGACAGGGAAGGAGACCCAGTACTTC.

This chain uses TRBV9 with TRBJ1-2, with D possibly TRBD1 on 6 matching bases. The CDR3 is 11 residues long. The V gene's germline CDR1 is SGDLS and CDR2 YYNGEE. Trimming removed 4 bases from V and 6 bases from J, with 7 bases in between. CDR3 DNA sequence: TGTGCCAGCAGCCCAGGGGATGGCTACACCTTC. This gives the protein CASSPGDGYTF.

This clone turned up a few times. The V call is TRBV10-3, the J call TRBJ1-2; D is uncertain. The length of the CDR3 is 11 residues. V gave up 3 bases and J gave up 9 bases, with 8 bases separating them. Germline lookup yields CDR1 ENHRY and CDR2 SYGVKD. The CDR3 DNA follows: TGTGCCATCAGTGAACAGCTGAGCTACACCTTC. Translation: CAISEQLSYTF.

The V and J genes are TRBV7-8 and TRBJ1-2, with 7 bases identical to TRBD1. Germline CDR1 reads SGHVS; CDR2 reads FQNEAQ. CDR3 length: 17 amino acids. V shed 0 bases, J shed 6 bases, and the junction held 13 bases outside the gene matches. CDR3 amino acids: CASSLALIPGGLNGYTF. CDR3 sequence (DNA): TGTGCCAGCAGCTTAGCGCTAATCCCAGGGGGTTTGAATGGCTACACCTTC.

The CDR3 DNA is TGCGCCAGCAGCCAGGGGGGACAGGGGGCAAAATCACCCCTCCACTTT. As protein: CASSQGGQGAKSPLHF. The J gene is TRBJ1-6, the V gene TRBV4-1, with TRBD1 identical over 12 bases. Trimming cost V 3 bases and J 10 bases; bases outside gene matches: 7. Germline lookup yields CDR1 MGHRA and CDR2 YSYEKL. This CDR3 spans 16 amino acids.